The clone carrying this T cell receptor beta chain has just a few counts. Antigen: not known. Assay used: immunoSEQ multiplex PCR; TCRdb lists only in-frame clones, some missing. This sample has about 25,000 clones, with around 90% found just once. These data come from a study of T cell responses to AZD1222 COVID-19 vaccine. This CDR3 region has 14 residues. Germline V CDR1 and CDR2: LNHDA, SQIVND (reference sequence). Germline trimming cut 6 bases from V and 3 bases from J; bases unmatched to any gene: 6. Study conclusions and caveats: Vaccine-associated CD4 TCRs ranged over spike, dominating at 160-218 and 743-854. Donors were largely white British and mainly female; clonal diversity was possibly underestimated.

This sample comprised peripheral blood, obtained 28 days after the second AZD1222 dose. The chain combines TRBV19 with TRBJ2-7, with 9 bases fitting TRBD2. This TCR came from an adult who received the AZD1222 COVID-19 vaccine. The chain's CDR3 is CASSTLAGNYEQYF. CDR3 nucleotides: TGTGCCAGTAGCACCCTAGCGGGAAACTACGAGCAGTACTTC.